This entry features one TCR beta chain sequence. Antigen: not known. The protocol was immunoSEQ multiplex PCR, while the TCRdb copy is restricted to in-frame clones and leaves out a portion. The sample lists approximately 100,000 clones, roughly nine tenths occurring once. This CDR3 region has 13 residues. Per germline, CDR1 KGHSH and CDR2 LQKENI. The V and J ends lost 6 bases and 2 bases respectively, with 10 bases between them. This specimen comes from a study of T cell responses to AZD1222 COVID-19 vaccine. Regarding the study as a whole: Rises in breadth and depth of Spike-specific TCRs came after two AZD1222 doses. The donors showed a predominance of white British ancestry and of females, with possible underestimation of clonal diversity.

The source is an adult who received the MenACWY meningococcal vaccine as a control. This specimen was peripheral blood, taken 28 days after the second dose of the MenACWY control vaccine. This sequence joins TRBV18 and TRBJ1-2; D is unresolved. In nucleotides, the CDR3 is TGTGCCAGCTCTTCGGACCGAAACTATGGCTACACCTTC. Protein sequence: CASSSDRNYGYTF.